The 10 T cell receptor beta chains listed next were all sequenced from one sample in a study of CD8 T cells in ankylosing spondylitis (dated by TCRdb to 2015 to 2018). Paper-wide results and their limitations: A TCR beta motif made up of fewer than 10 highly homologous amino acid variants appeared to be characteristic of blood from ankylosing spondylitis patients.

No antigens are known for them. The library was prepared using 5' RACE. Sequenced using an Illumina HiSeq 2500. Through fastp at Q25 and MiXCR, TCRdb rebuilt clones from the public reads, retaining in-frame beta chains. Identical CDR3 proteins give one entry, which carries the most common genes and DNA. The sample table shows 100,000 or so distinct CDR3 sequences, and about 9% are seen once. Around 30% of the sample is held by the ten biggest clonotypes. Input material: blood, either unsorted or a sorted T cell fraction (not recorded which). These receptors came from a male donor with ankylosing spondylitis.

This clonotype was seen ten or more times. The CDR3 loop is CASSLVHYEQYF. CDR3 DNA sequence: TGTGCCAGCAGCCTCGTTCACTACGAGCAGTACTTC. This sequence joins TRBV11-2 and TRBJ2-7; D gene uncertain. Trimming removed 5 bases from V and 3 bases from J, with 8 bases in between. In germline, CDR1 is SGHAT, CDR2 FQNNGV. This CDR3 contains 12 residues.

The chain employs TRBV5-4 and TRBJ2-7; D gene ambiguous. The CDR3 is made up of 14 amino acids. V lost 0 bases and J 0 bases, leaving 7 bases between the germline ends. From germline, CDR1 is SGHNT and CDR2 YYREEE (reference sequence). The chain's CDR3 is CASSLDVSSYEQYV. In DNA, the CDR3 is TGTGCCAGCAGCTTGGATGTAAGCTCCTACGAGCAGTACGTC.

In its sample, this clonotype was seen a few times. The DNA for the CDR3 is TGTGCCAGCAGTGACGTGAGCGGATCCATACGGGGGCAGTACTTC. It is translated as CASSDVSGSIRGQYF. This chain joins TRBV2 and TRBJ2-7; possibly TRBD2 for D (5 bases). V was cut by 3 bases and J by 9 bases, with 21 bases left in between. The length of the CDR3 is 15 residues. Germline V lookup: CDR1 SNHLY, CDR2 FYNNEI. Based on the CDR3 plus reference TRBV2 and TRBJ2-7, the full variable domain is EPEVTQTPSHQVTQMGQEVILRCVPISNHLYFYWYRQILGQKVEFLVSFYNNEISEKSEIFDDQFSVERPDGSNFTLKIRSTKLEDSAMYFCASSDVSGSIRGQYFGPGTRLTVT.

This clonotype was detected ten times or more. This chain uses TRBV2 with TRBJ1-2; D might be TRBD1 (5 bases). The V end was cut by 9 bases, the J end by 8 bases, with 19 bases between. CDR1 SNHLY and CDR2 FYNNEI come from the germline V gene. There are 13 residues in the CDR3. CDR3 DNA sequence: TGTGCCAGGACCGGGACGGCAGCAATAGGCTACACCTTC. Amino acids: CARTGTAAIGYTF. The complete variable domain, with remaining parts taken from reference TRBV2 and TRBJ1-2, reads EPEVTQTPSHQVTQMGQEVILRCVPISNHLYFYWYRQILGQKVEFLVSFYNNEISEKSEIFDDQFSVERPDGSNFTLKIRSTKLEDSAMYFCARTGTAAIGYTFGSGTRLTVV.

The chain uses TRBV29-1 and TRBJ1-1; 9 bases line up with TRBD1. V gave up 6 bases and J gave up 4 bases; unmatched junction bases: 6. The germline V gene encodes CDR1 SQVTM and CDR2 ANQGSEA. CDR3 length: 13 residues. The CDR3 sequence: CSVLQGASTEAFF. The DNA of the CDR3 is TGCAGCGTCTTACAGGGGGCTAGCACTGAAGCTTTCTTT.

In its sample, this clonotype was seen a few times. CDR3 DNA: TGTGCCAGCAGCCCGCCAGGGGGGATGAACACTGAAGCTTTCTTT. Translating gives CASSPPGGMNTEAFF. This rearrangement joins TRBV7-9 to TRBJ1-1; 7 bases map to TRBD1. CDR3 length equals 15 residues. CDR1 and CDR2 (germline): SEHNR, FQNEAQ (reference sequence). V lost 5 bases to trimming and J lost 0 bases; unmatched junction nucleotides: 6. The whole variable domain, filled in from reference TRBV7-9 and TRBJ1-1, reads DTGVSQNPRHKITKRGQNVTFRCDPISEHNRLYWYRQTLGQGPEFLTYFQNEAQLEKSRLLSDRFSAERPKGSFSTLEIQRTEQGDSAMYLCASSPPGGMNTEAFFGQGTRLTVV.

This chain links TRBV6-1 with TRBJ2-1; TRBD1 agrees at 9 bases. The CDR3 is 15 residues long. The ends lost 4 bases at V and 1 base at J; junction bases unmatched: 2. Germline loops: CDR1 MNHNS, CDR2 SASEGT. The CDR3 region has the DNA TGTGCCAGCAGTGCGGACAGGGGTTCCTACAATGAGCAGTTCTTC. This codes for CASSADRGSYNEQFF.

This clonotype was detected many times. The chain links TRBV2 to TRBJ1-6; 8 nucleotides agree with TRBD1. Unmatched junction bases numbered 7, after V lost 6 bases and J lost 3 bases. This CDR3 has 16 amino acids. The germline V gene has CDR1 SNHLY and CDR2 FYNNEI. The CDR3 coding sequence is TGTGCCAGCAGGATGGGCAGGGGGCTCTATAATTCACCCCTCCACTTT. Translating it yields CASRMGRGLYNSPLHF.

The J gene is TRBJ1-2, the V gene TRBV20-1, with D perhaps TRBD1 (5 bases). Deletions cut 5 bases from V and 8 bases from J, with 33 bases between. The V gene's germline CDR1 is DFQATT and CDR2 SNEGSKA (reference sequence). The CDR3 totals 18 residues. The CDR3 loop is CSAFNPLDPRAQSNGYTF. Here the CDR3 DNA reads TGCAGTGCTTTTAACCCCCTAGATCCCAGGGCCCAATCTAACGGCTACACCTTC.

This clonotype was counted many times. This chain joins TRBV29-1 and TRBJ1-1; unclear D gene. The germline V gene has CDR1 SQVTM and CDR2 ANQGSEA. The germline V and J ends were trimmed by 6 bases and 7 bases, with 27 bases remaining between them. The CDR3 is made up of 16 amino acids. CDR3 sequence reads: CSVPPNSGVPKGEAFF. DNA for the CDR3: TGCAGCGTCCCCCCCAACAGCGGGGTTCCTAAGGGTGAAGCTTTCTTT.